The following is a T cell receptor (beta chain) sequence with its context. This sample stems from a study of blood T cell repertoires in COVID-19. About the research overall: Italy, Spain and the United States were the sources of the convalescent and acute COVID-19 samples.

Clones were sequenced by immunoSEQ multiplex PCR, and TCRdb holds only the in-frame ones, with some missing. The sample carries 360,000 or so clones, around nine tenths recorded once. Germline CDR1 reads SEHNR; CDR2 reads FQNEAQ (reference sequence). Trimming removed 4 bases from V and 4 bases from J; junction bases left unmatched: 6. The CDR3 consists of 15 residues. The TCR comes from an older woman with COVID-19, enrolled during active disease. This chain connects TRBV7-9 to TRBJ1-1, with TRBD1 matching 10 bases. Sample: peripheral blood. The DNA of the CDR3 is TGTGCCAGCAGCTCACGACAGGGGGCTTCCACTGAAGCTTTCTTT. Its translation is CASSSRQGASTEAFF.